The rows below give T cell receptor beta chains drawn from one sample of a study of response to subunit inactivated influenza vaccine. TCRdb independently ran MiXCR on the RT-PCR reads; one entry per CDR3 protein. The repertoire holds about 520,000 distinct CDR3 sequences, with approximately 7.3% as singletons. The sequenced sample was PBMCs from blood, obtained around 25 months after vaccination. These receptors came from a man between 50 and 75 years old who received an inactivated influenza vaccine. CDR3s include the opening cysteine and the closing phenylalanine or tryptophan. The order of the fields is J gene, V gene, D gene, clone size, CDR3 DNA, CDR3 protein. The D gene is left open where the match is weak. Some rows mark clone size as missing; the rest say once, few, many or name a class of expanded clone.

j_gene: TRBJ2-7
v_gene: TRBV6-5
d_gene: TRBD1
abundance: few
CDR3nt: TGTGCCAGCAGTTACTCCAGGACAGGGGGCCTTCGGGAGCAGTACTTC
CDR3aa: CASSYSRTGGLREQYF

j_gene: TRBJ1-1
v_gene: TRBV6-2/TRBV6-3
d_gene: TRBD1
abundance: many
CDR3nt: TGTGCCAGCAGTTACCCCATCGGGACAGGGGTAATGAACACTGAAGCTTTCTTT
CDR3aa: CASSYPIGTGVMNTEAFF

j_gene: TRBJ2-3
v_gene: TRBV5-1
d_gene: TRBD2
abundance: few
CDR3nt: TGCGCCAGCAGCCCTCGGGAGCGGGGACTGGGCGATACGCAGTATTTT
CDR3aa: CASSPRERGLGDTQYF

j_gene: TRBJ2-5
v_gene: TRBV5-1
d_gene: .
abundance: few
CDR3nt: TGCGCCAGCAGCTTGAAGGACCAAGAGACCCAGTACTTC
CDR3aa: CASSLKDQETQYF

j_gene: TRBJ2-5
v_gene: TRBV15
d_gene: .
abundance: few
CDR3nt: TGTGCCACCAGCAGCCCCCACGGACAGACCCAGAAGGCCCAAGAGACCCAGTACTTC
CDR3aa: CATSSPHGQTQKAQETQYF

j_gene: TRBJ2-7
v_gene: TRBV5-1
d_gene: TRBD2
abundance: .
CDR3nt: TGCGCCAGCAGCTTGGGGGGGACTAGCGGGAGACCCTACGAGCAGTACTTC
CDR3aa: CASSLGGTSGRPYEQYF

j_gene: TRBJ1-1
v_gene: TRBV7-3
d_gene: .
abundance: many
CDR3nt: TGTGCCAGCAGCTCAGGACAGGAAGCTTTCTTT
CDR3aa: CASSSGQEAFF

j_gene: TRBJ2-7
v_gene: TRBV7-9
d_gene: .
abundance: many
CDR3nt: TGTGCCAGCAGCCCCGAACCGTTGTCTTCCTCCTACGAGCAGTACTTC
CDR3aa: CASSPEPLSSSYEQYF

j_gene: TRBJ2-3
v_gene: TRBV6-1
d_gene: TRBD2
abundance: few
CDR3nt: TGTGCCAGCAGTCTTAGCGGGGGGGCCCCAGATACGCAGTATTTT
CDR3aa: CASSLSGGAPDTQYF

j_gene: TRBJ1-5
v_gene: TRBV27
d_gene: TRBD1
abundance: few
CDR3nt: TGTGCCAGCAGGCCGGGACAGGGGCCGTTTAGCAATCAGCCCCAGCATTTT
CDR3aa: CASRPGQGPFSNQPQHF

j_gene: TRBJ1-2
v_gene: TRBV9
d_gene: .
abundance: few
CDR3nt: TGTGCCAGCAGCGTAGCCCCCGAGGGGGGGGCTTCAGGTTACACCTTC
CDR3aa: CASSVAPEGGASGYTF

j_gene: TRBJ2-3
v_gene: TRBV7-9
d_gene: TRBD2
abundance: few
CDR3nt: TGTGCCAGCAGCAATAGCGGGGCCGGGGATACGCAGTATTTT
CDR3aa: CASSNSGAGDTQYF

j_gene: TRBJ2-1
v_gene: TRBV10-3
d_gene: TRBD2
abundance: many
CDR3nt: TGTGCCATCAGGGGGGATGTAGCGGGAGGGAATGAGCAGTTCTTC
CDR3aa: CAIRGDVAGGNEQFF

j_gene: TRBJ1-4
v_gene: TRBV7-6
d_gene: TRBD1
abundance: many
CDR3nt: TGTGCCAGCAGTGGGACAGCAACTAATGAAAAACTGTTTTTT
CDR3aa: CASSGTATNEKLFF

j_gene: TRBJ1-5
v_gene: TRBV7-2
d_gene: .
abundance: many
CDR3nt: TGTGCCAGCAGCTTAGACGGACGTCAGAATCAGCCCCAGCATTTT
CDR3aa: CASSLDGRQNQPQHF

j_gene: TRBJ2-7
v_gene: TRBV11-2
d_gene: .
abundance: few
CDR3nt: TGTGCCAGCAGCTTAGGGCCCGGGGGGCCCTACGAGCAGTACTTC
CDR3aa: CASSLGPGGPYEQYF

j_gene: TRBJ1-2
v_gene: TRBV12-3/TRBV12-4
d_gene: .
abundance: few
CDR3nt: TGTGCCAGCAGTTTACTTCAGGGCTATGGCTACACCTTC
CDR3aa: CASSLLQGYGYTF

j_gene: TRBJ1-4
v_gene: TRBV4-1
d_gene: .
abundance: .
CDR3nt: TGCGCCAGCAGCCACCCTCGGGGGCGCCTATCTACTAATGAAAAACTGTTTTTT
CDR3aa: CASSHPRGRLSTNEKLFF

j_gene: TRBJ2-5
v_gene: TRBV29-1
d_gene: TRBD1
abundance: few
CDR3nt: TGCAGCGTGGCCGGGACAGTTAAAGAGACCCAGTACTTC
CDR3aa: CSVAGTVKETQYF

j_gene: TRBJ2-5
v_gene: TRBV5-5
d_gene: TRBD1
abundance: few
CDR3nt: TGTGCCAGCAGCTTGGGATCCGGGACAGGGGGTGAGACCCAGTACTTC
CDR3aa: CASSLGSGTGGETQYF

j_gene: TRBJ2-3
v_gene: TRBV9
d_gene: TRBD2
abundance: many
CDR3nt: TGTGCCAGCAGCACTAGCGGGGGGGCTGCGAGCACAGATACGCAGTATTTT
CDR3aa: CASSTSGGAASTDTQYF

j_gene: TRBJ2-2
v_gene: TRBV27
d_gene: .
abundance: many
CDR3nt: TGTGCCAGCAGTTTGAGGTCCGGGGAGCTGTTTTTT
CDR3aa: CASSLRSGELFF

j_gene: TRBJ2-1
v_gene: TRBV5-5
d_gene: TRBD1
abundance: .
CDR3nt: TGTGCCAGCAGCACCCAGGTGGGACAGGGTATTATGGGTGAGCAGTTCTTC
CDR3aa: CASSTQVGQGIMGEQFF

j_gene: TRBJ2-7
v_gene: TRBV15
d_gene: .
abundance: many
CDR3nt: TGTGCCACCAGCAGAGATGGGGTAAGCTACGAGCAGTACTTC
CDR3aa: CATSRDGVSYEQYF

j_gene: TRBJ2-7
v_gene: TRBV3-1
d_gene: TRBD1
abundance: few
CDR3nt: TGTGCCAGCAGCCAAGAACCCTGGGACAGAACAGCCTACGAGCAGTACTTC
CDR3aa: CASSQEPWDRTAYEQYF

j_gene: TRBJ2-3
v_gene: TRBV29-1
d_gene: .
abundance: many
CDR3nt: TGCAGCGTTGAAAGCCGTACCAGGGGCGCTACGCAGTATTTT
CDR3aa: CSVESRTRGATQYF

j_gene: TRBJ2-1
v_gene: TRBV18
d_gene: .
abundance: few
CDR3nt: TGTGCCAGCTCACCGCTTGGCCTCCTCCCTAACTACAATGAGCAGTTCTTC
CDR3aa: CASSPLGLLPNYNEQFF

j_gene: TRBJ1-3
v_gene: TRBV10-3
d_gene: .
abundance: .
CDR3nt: TGTGCCATCAGCACAGGACAGATCGGAAACACCATATATTTT
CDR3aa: CAISTGQIGNTIYF

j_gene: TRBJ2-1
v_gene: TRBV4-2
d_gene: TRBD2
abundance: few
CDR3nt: TGTGCCAGCAGCCAAGATGGGCTAGCGGGAGGGCCTTACGAGCAGTTCTTC
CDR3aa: CASSQDGLAGGPYEQFF